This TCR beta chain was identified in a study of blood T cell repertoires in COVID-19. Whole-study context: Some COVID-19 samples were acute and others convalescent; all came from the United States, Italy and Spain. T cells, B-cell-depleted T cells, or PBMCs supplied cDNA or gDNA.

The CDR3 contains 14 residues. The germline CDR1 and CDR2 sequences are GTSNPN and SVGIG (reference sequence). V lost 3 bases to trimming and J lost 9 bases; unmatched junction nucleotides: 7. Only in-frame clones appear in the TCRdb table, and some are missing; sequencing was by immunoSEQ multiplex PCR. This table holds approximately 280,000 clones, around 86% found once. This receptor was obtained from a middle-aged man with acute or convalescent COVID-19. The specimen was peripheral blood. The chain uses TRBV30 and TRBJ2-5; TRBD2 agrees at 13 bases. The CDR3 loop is CAWRGLAGPGAQYF. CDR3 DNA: TGTGCCTGGAGGGGACTAGCGGGGCCTGGGGCCCAGTACTTC. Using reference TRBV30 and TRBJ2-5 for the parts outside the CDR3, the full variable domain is SQTIHQWPATLVQPVGSPLSLECTVEGTSNPNLYWYRQAAGRGLQLLFYSVGIGQISSEVPQNLSASRPQDRQFILSSKKLLLSDSGFYLCAWRGLAGPGAQYFGPGTRLLVL.